The clone carrying this T cell receptor beta chain showed up just once. The target antigen is unknown. The data were taken from a study of T cell responses to AZD1222 COVID-19 vaccine. The germline V gene has CDR1 DFQATT and CDR2 SNEGSKA (reference sequence). J gave up 7 bases and V 3 bases, and 10 bases lay outside the gene matches. This CDR3 is 16 amino acids long. Study observations and caveats: Spike-specific TCR repertoires showed rising breadth and depth after two AZD1222 doses. Vaccine-related CD4 TCRs covered spike, predominating at 160-218 and 743-854. The reported proportion of spike-specific TCRs targeting unmutated variant regions was nearly half.

Some clones are missing from TCRdb's copy, which holds only in-frame ones; the method was immunoSEQ multiplex PCR. The table includes approximately 100,000 clones, roughly nine tenths detected once. The origin of this receptor is an adult in good health. The sample here was peripheral blood, taken on day 0 of AZD1222 vaccination. V is TRBV20-1 and J is TRBJ2-1; 12 bases are a match to TRBD2. The CDR3 DNA is TGCAGTGCTAGTGAGTCTAGCGGGGGGGCAGTGAATGAGCAGTTCTTC. Encoded protein: CSASESSGGAVNEQFF.